These T cell receptor beta chains were read from a single sample in a study of T cell repertoires in aging, cancer and after chemotherapy. From the multiplex PCR reads, TCRdb called clonotypes with MiXCR, one entry per CDR3 protein. The data show roughly 10,000 distinct CDR3 sequences, less than 35% seen once. Source material: blood. The receptors derive from a human donor in good health. The donor label of this sample is uncertain. The CDR3 runs from the conserved cysteine through the conserved F or W. The D gene is left open where the match is weak. The size field is filled for only some rows; it gives once, few, many or a size class.

- TRBJ1-5 - TRBV7-4 CASSTTGIPQHF TGTGCCAGCAGCACCACAGGGATACCCCAGCATTTT
TRBD2 TRBJ2-2 - TRBV6-5 CASSISGDNTGELFF TGTGCCAGCAGTATTAGCGGGGACAACACCGGGGAGCTGTTTTTT
- TRBJ1-6 - TRBV6-5 CASRNRPGPLHF TGTGCCAGCAGAAACCGACCAGGTCCCCTCCACTTT
- TRBJ2-4 - TRBV19 CASRVGGEKGGKNIQYF TGTGCCAGTAGGGTAGGAGGGGAGAAAGGAGGCAAAAACATTCAGTACTTC
- TRBJ2-2 medium-sized TRBV6-1 CASSEAGGLIDTGELFF TGTGCCAGCAGTGAAGCGGGGGGGCTTATCGACACCGGGGAGCTGTTTTTT
- TRBJ1-5 - TRBV27 CASSFWGVDQPQHF TGTGCCAGCAGTTTCTGGGGGGTTGATCAGCCCCAGCATTTT
- TRBJ2-7 few TRBV6-5 CASSYVALYEQYF TGTGCCAGCAGTTACGTGGCACTTTACGAGCAGTACTTC
TRBD2 TRBJ2-2 few TRBV18 CASSQRDWLTGELFF TGTGCCAGCTCACAGCGGGATTGGCTTACGGGGGAGCTGTTTTTT
TRBD1 TRBJ1-6 - TRBV13 CASSYSGTGGSPLHF TGTGCCAGCAGCTACTCCGGGACAGGGGGCTCACCCCTCCACTTT
- TRBJ1-1 - TRBV5-6 CASSLGIKNTEAFF TGTGCCAGCAGCTTGGGGATCAAGAACACTGAAGCTTTCTTT
- TRBJ1-2 - TRBV6-5 CASSSPGVNGYTF TGTGCCAGCAGTTCCCCCGGGGTTAATGGCTACACCTTC
- TRBJ2-1 - TRBV20-1 CSGHDSVEQFF TGCAGTGGTCACGATAGCGTTGAGCAGTTTTTC
- TRBJ1-1 - TRBV6-2/TRBV6-3 CASSAIGYTEAFF TGTGCCAGCAGTGCAATCGGATACACTGAAGCTTTCTTT
- TRBJ1-5 few TRBV6-5 CASSEVTFGESNQPQHF TGTGCCAGCAGTGAAGTTACGTTCGGGGAGAGCAATCAGCCCCAGCATTTT
- TRBJ2-2 - TRBV29-1 CSVVGGTNTGELFF TGCAGCGTTGTGGGTGGGACGAACACCGGGGAGCTGTTTTTT
- TRBJ2-1 few TRBV18 CASSQRGGGPGNEQFF TGTGCCAGCTCACAACGGGGAGGTGGGCCAGGCAATGAGCAGTTCTTC
- TRBJ1-1 - TRBV27 CASSSSDEGAEAFF TGTGCCAGCAGTTCCTCCGACGAGGGGGCTGAAGCTTTCTTT
- TRBJ1-2 few TRBV7-2 CASSLGRVLPRGYTF TGTGCCAGCAGCTTAGGGAGGGTCCTCCCGCGGGGCTACACCTTC
- TRBJ1-2 few TRBV6-5 CASSYQGYGYTF TGTGCCAGCAGTTACCAGGGCTATGGCTACACCTTC
- TRBJ2-2 - TRBV29-1 CSVVGQGVNTGELFF TGCAGCGTTGTAGGTCAGGGAGTGAACACCGGGGAGCTGTTTTTT
- TRBJ1-5 - TRBV12-3/TRBV12-4 CASSPGGRQPQHF TGTGCCAGCAGCCCGGGGGGGCGCCAGCCCCAGCATTTT
- TRBJ1-1 - TRBV6-5 CASSYRANTEAFF TGTGCCAGCAGTTATCGCGCGAACACTGAAGCTTTCTTT
- TRBJ2-5 - TRBV2 CASLAGRGETQYF TGTGCCAGCCTAGCAGGTCGGGGGGAGACCCAGTACTTC
- TRBJ2-1 - TRBV10-3 CAISDYKGGTYNEQFF TGTGCCATCAGTGACTATAAGGGCGGGACATACAATGAGCAGTTCTTC
- TRBJ1-4 - TRBV7-9 CASSQNGVKLFF TGTGCCAGCAGCCAAAACGGCGTTAAACTGTTTTTT
TRBD2 TRBJ2-1 - TRBV20-1 CSAETGTNNEQFF TGCAGTGCTGAAACCGGGACTAATAATGAGCAGTTCTTC
- TRBJ2-1 - TRBV6-5 CASRIYTGNEQFF TGTGCCAGCAGGATTTATACAGGCAATGAGCAGTTCTTC
TRBD1 TRBJ2-7 - TRBV18 CASSPTGQGFSNEQYF TGTGCCAGCTCACCTACGGGACAGGGGTTTTCCAACGAGCAGTACTTC
TRBD1 TRBJ2-1 - TRBV19 CASRWDRSSYNEQFF TGTGCCAGTAGGTGGGACAGGAGCTCCTACAATGAGCAGTTCTTC
- TRBJ2-7 - TRBV5-1 CASSLSQGASYEQYF TGCGCCAGCAGCTTGAGCCAGGGCGCCTCCTACGAGCAGTACTTC
TRBD2 TRBJ2-1 - TRBV13 CASSPKRLAGRGSGYEQFF TGTGCCAGCAGCCCCAAGAGACTAGCGGGGCGGGGGAGTGGGTACGAGCAGTTCTTC